Presented here are 11 T cell receptor beta chains from one specimen sequenced in a study of Tregs in tolerant kidney transplant recipients. The repertoire was sequenced with immunoSEQ multiplex PCR; TCRdb's copy has only in-frame clones and lacks some. The repertoire holds 110,000 or so clones, with around 94% as singletons. Sample: CD4+ T cells from blood. The receptor set was obtained from a human donor in good health.

The rearrangement joins TRBV11-1 to TRBJ2-7; 10 bases line up with TRBD2. There are 17 residues in the CDR3. The V segment lost 0 bases and the J segment 1 base; nucleotides outside the gene matches: 6. Germline CDR1 SGHAT, CDR2 FQDESV (reference sequence). The CDR3 reads CASSLAFTSGASYEQYF. CDR3 DNA: TGTGCCAGCAGCTTAGCCTTCACTAGCGGGGCTTCCTACGAGCAGTACTTC.

This clone was picked up one time. This chain uses TRBV6-1 with TRBJ2-5; the D gene is possibly TRBD1 (5 bases). This CDR3 contains 13 residues. Trimming stripped 4 bases from V and 2 bases from J, with 8 bases between. Per the germline V gene, CDR1 is MNHNS and CDR2 is SASEGT. CDR3 amino acids: CASSVRGQETQYF. The CDR3 DNA reads TGTGCCAGCAGTGTAAGGGGACAAGAGACCCAGTACTTC.

The rearrangement links TRBV14 to TRBJ2-1, with 13 bases aligning to TRBD2. The germline CDR1 and CDR2 sequences are SGHDN and FVKESK. V gave up 3 bases and J gave up 4 bases; unmatched junction bases: 6. The CDR3 loop spans 17 amino acids. The CDR3 DNA reads TGTGCCAGCAGCCACCCCGGGACTAGCGGGAAATACAATGAGCAGTTCTTC. Protein sequence: CASSHPGTSGKYNEQFF. Complete variable domain (other parts from reference TRBV14 and TRBJ2-1): EAGVTQFPSHSVIEKGQTVTLRCDPISGHDNLYWYRRVMGKEIKFLLHFVKESKQDESGMPNNRFLAERTGGTYSTLKVQPAELEDSGVYFCASSHPGTSGKYNEQFFGPGTRLTVL.

This rearrangement joins TRBV7-8 to TRBJ1-1; possibly TRBD1 for D (6 bases). The CDR3 sequence is 16 residues long. V dropped 5 bases and J dropped 0 bases, with 16 bases sitting between them. Per the germline V gene, CDR1 is SGHVS and CDR2 is FQNEAQ. The CDR3, as DNA: TGTGCCAGCAGCACGCCGGGACACGACATGAACACTGAAGCTTTCTTT. This sequence encodes CASSTPGHDMNTEAFF.

The V call is TRBV12-2, the J call TRBJ1-2. TRBV12-2 has pseudogene status. The CDR3 runs 13 residues. The CDR3 DNA reads as TGTGCAAGTCGCTTAGCCGTAAACTATGGCTACACCTTC. This codes for CASRLAVNYGYTF.

The rearrangement links TRBV6-4 to TRBJ1-4; 7 bases align to TRBD1. V lost 6 bases, J lost 2 bases, and 3 bases stayed unmatched. The CDR3 is made up of 14 amino acids. CDR1 MRHNA and CDR2 SNTAGT come from the germline V gene. CDR3 bases: TGTGCCAGCAGGTTGACAGGGACTAATGAAAAACTGTTTTTT. Protein: CASRLTGTNEKLFF.

The rearrangement links TRBV9 to TRBJ1-1; no definite D call. The CDR3 runs 14 residues. The V and J ends lost 0 bases and 5 bases respectively, with 11 bases between them. CDR1 and CDR2 (germline): SGDLS, YYNGEE. The CDR3 DNA sequence: TGTGCCAGCAGCGTAGCTACGGTGTGGACTGAAGCTTTCTTT. Its translation is CASSVATVWTEAFF.

The V gene is TRBV6-5, the J gene TRBJ2-7, with D possibly called TRBD1 or TRBD2 (5 bases each). The CDR3 sequence is 15 residues long. V was cut by 2 bases and J by 1 base, with 12 bases left in between. In germline, CDR1 is MNHEY, CDR2 SVGAGI. As DNA, the CDR3 is TGTGCCAGCAGTTACGGGGACCCAATTTCCTACGAGCAGTACTTC. Its translation: CASSYGDPISYEQYF.

CDR3 nucleotide sequence: TGTGCCAGCAGTTCCGTGAGGACGGCCAACTATGGCTACACCTTC. It yields the protein CASSSVRTANYGYTF. This chain joins TRBV6-5 and TRBJ1-2, with D hard to call. The V and J ends lost 4 bases and 2 bases respectively, with 14 bases between them. This CDR3 has 15 amino acids. The germline gives CDR1 MNHEY, CDR2 SVGAGI.

V gene TRBV7-8 combines with J gene TRBJ1-2; unclear D gene. Trimming shortened V by 3 bases and J by 4 bases, and 15 bases separated the two germline ends. CDR3 length equals 15 residues. Germline-derived CDR1 and CDR2 are SGHVS and FQNEAQ. CDR3 coding DNA: TGTGCCAGCAGCTTGGAGGTCCGGGTGGGCTATGGCTACACCTTC. It translates to CASSLEVRVGYGYTF.

The chain carries TRBV11-2 and TRBJ1-4; 8 bases fit TRBD1. Trimming cost V 4 bases and J 7 bases; bases outside gene matches: 8. The germline V gene has CDR1 SGHAT and CDR2 FQNNGV. The CDR3 loop spans 15 amino acids. CDR3 nucleotide sequence: TGTGCCAGCAGCTCGATAGACAGGGGCGGTGAAAAACTGTTTTTT. Protein sequence: CASSSIDRGGEKLFF.